This TCR beta chain was retrieved from a study of cytomegalovirus exposure and HLA in healthy donors. Study conclusions and caveats: Donors belonging to an Asian-associated ancestry cluster reportedly showed fewer N-insertions in productive TCRs than the roughly 670-donor mean, according to what a later analysis found. Association of 15,000 to 20,000 TCR beta sequences with HLA alleles was found at 0.05 false discovery rate in a later analysis. CMV serostatus alone was available as immune exposure information.

PCR used 60 Vbeta primers and 13 Jbeta primers. Method: immunoSEQ multiplex PCR; TCRdb's copy keeps in-frame clones and lacks some. The data show fewer than 130,000 clones, 74% seen once. Germline CDR1 SGHVS, CDR2 FQNEAQ. The CDR3 has 14 amino acids. The J segment lost 1 base and the V segment lost 4 bases, leaving 3 bases of the junction unmatched. Remarks on this clone: Its antigen is undetermined.

The sample taken for sequencing was PBMCs. The gene calls are TRBV7-8 and TRBJ1-2, with TRBD1 identical over 7 bases. The sequence came from a man aged 45-65 years in good health and CMV-seropositive. The chain's CDR3 is CASSSGQINYGYTF. In DNA form, the CDR3 reads TGTGCCAGCAGCTCGGGACAGATTAACTATGGCTACACCTTC. Complete variable domain (other parts from reference TRBV7-8 and TRBJ1-2): GAGVSQSPRYKVAKRGQDVALRCDPISGHVSLFWYQQALGQGPEFLTYFQNEAQLDKSGLPSDRFFAERPEGSVSTLKIQRTQQEDSAVYLCASSSGQINYGYTFGSGTRLTVV.